These T cell receptor beta chains were read from a single sample in a study of blood T cell repertoires in COVID-19. Here immunoSEQ multiplex PCR was the method, and the copy in TCRdb shows in-frame clones only, minus some. The sample consists of 310,000 or so clones, around 87% of them appearing once. The sequenced sample was peripheral blood. The receptors derive from a woman aged 50 to 60 who had recovered from COVID-19. CDR3s include the opening cysteine and the closing phenylalanine or tryptophan. The D gene is left open where the match is weak. Not all rows give a size; the values are once, few, many and, for expanded clones, a class.

TRBV30	TRBJ1-2	few	TRBD1	TGTGCCTGGAGTGGACAGGGCCTGAGCTACACCTTC	CAWSGQGLSYTF
TRBV30	TRBJ1-4	once	-	TGTGCCTGGAGGGGCCCAACTAATGAAAAACTGTTTTTT	CAWRGPTNEKLFF
TRBV5-1	TRBJ2-7	once	TRBD2	TGCGCCAGCAGCTTGGTAGGGGACGGGGAGGGCGAGCAGTACTTC	CASSLVGDGEGEQYF
TRBV9	TRBJ2-1	once	TRBD1	TGTGCCAGCAGCTCCCAAGGCCGGGACAGCTACAATGAGCAGTTCTTC	CASSSQGRDSYNEQFF
TRBV7-3	TRBJ1-2	-	-	TGTGCCAGCAGCTTAATTGGGCAGGAACCTTATGGCTACACCTTC	CASSLIGQEPYGYTF
TRBV12-3/TRBV12-4	TRBJ2-1	-	TRBD1	TGTGCCAGCAGTGCCCGACAGGGCAATGAGCAGTTCTTC	CASSARQGNEQFF
TRBV6-2/TRBV6-3	TRBJ2-7	-	-	TGTGCCAGCAGTTACGTCCTGAAGGGGGAGCAGTACTTC	CASSYVLKGEQYF
TRBV11-1	TRBJ2-1	-	TRBD2	TGTGCCAGCAGCTTAGGTCAGGTAGCGGGGTACAATGAGCAGTTCTTC	CASSLGQVAGYNEQFF
TRBV28	TRBJ1-2	-	-	TGTGCCAGCAGTTTTCGGGACTATGGCTACACCTTC	CASSFRDYGYTF
TRBV5-1	TRBJ1-1	-	-	TGCGCCAGCAGCCTGGTGGGGGCTACCACTGAAGCTTTCTTT	CASSLVGATTEAFF
TRBV19	TRBJ2-3	-	TRBD1	TGTGCCAGTAGTACCTTACAGGGGCGAACAGATACGCAGTATTTT	CASSTLQGRTDTQYF
TRBV6-5	TRBJ1-5	-	TRBD1	TGTGCCAGCAGACCGGGACAGTTGCACCAGCCCCAGCATTTT	CASRPGQLHQPQHF
TRBV9	TRBJ1-5	-	TRBD1	TGTGCCAGCAGCGTAGGGGACAGGGTTGATCAGCCCCAGCATTTT	CASSVGDRVDQPQHF
TRBV28	TRBJ2-5	-	-	TGTGCCAGCAGTGTCTCGGAGACCCAGTACTTC	CASSVSETQYF
TRBV15	TRBJ2-1	-	-	TGTGCCACCAGCAGAGAAACGGGACTCACCAATGAGCAGTTCTTC	CATSRETGLTNEQFF
TRBV19	TRBJ2-1	-	-	TGTGCCAGTAGTCCGAGCTATTCGGCCTACAATGAGCAGTTCTTC	CASSPSYSAYNEQFF
TRBV11-2	TRBJ2-7	-	TRBD2	TGTGCCAGCAGCTTAGTCCCAGCGGGAGGATCGAGCGAGCAGTACTTC	CASSLVPAGGSSEQYF
TRBV6-2/TRBV6-3	TRBJ2-7	once	-	TGTGCCAGCAGTTACCCGGACTTCTCCTACGAGCAGTACTTC	CASSYPDFSYEQYF
TRBV13	TRBJ2-5	-	TRBD2	TGTGCCAGCAGCAGGAGGACTAGCGGGGTCCAAGAGACCCAGTACTTC	CASSRRTSGVQETQYF
TRBV6-2/TRBV6-3	TRBJ1-1	-	TRBD1	TGTGCCAGCAGTTCCCCCCTTGACAGGGACACTGAAGCTTTCTTT	CASSSPLDRDTEAFF
TRBV5-8	TRBJ2-6	-	-	TGTGCCAGCAGCTTTTGGTCAGGGACTGGGGCCAACGTCCTGACTTTC	CASSFWSGTGANVLTF
TRBV9	TRBJ1-1	-	-	TGTGCCAGCAGCCCCCTTGGCGGACACCCGAACACTGAAGCTTTCTTT	CASSPLGGHPNTEAFF
TRBV30	TRBJ1-3	-	TRBD1	TGTGCCTGGAGTTACGGACAGGGGGGAAACACCATATATTTT	CAWSYGQGGNTIYF
TRBV30	TRBJ1-3	-	-	TGTGCCTGGAGTCCCCGGGAGGGGAGAGCTGGAAACACCATATATTTT	CAWSPREGRAGNTIYF
TRBV27	TRBJ2-7	-	-	TGTGCCAGCAGTCGCATAGGGGCGGTTTATGGTTACGAGCAGTACTTC	CASSRIGAVYGYEQYF
TRBV28	TRBJ1-5	once	-	TGTGCCAGCAGTCCTCGTGGCAGGGGAAGCGATCAGCCCCAGCATTTT	CASSPRGRGSDQPQHF
TRBV30	TRBJ1-2	-	-	TGTGCCTGGACAGCTAACTATGGCTACACCTTC	CAWTANYGYTF
TRBV28	TRBJ1-2	-	-	TGTGCCAGCAGTTTACCCGGGTCCTATGGCTACACCTTC	CASSLPGSYGYTF
TRBV2	TRBJ2-7	-	TRBD2	TGTGCCAGCAGTTTACTAGCGGGGTCCTACGAGCAGTACTTC	CASSLLAGSYEQYF
TRBV30	TRBJ1-2	-	-	TGTGCCTGGAGCGCTACAGGGTATTCTCTCTATGGCTACACCTTC	CAWSATGYSLYGYTF
TRBV10-3	TRBJ1-5	many	TRBD1	TGTGCCATCAGTGATCAGGCCAGACAGGGTAAACAATCCCAGCATTTT	CAISDQARQGKQSQHF
TRBV5-1	TRBJ2-2	-	-	TGCGCCAGCAGCTTGGGACTGACCGCGAACACCGGGGAGCTGTTTTTT	CASSLGLTANTGELFF
TRBV9	TRBJ2-2	-	-	TGTGCCAGCAGCGCTGGCTTTAGAGGTTTAGGCGGGGAGCTGTTTTTT	CASSAGFRGLGGELFF
TRBV4-3	TRBJ2-7	-	TRBD1	TGCGCCAGCAGCCTGGGCAGGGGGTATGTCTACGAGCAGTACTTC	CASSLGRGYVYEQYF
TRBV6-6	TRBJ2-2	-	-	TGTGCCAGCAGTTATTACACGTACACCGGGGAGCTGTTTTTT	CASSYYTYTGELFF
TRBV30	TRBJ2-3	once	-	TGTGCCTGGAATCCTTTTGGGGGGGCGGATACGCAGTATTTT	CAWNPFGGADTQYF
TRBV10-3	TRBJ2-7	-	-	TGTGCCATCAGGCCGACAGAAGGGTTCCAGCCCTACGAGCAGTACTTC	CAIRPTEGFQPYEQYF
TRBV19	TRBJ1-2	-	TRBD1	TGTGCCAGTAGGAACTCGGGACAGCTCTTATGGGGCTACACCTTC	CASRNSGQLLWGYTF
TRBV6-5	TRBJ2-3	-	TRBD1	TGTGCCAGCAGCCTCACGACAGGGAGCACAGATACGCAGTATTTT	CASSLTTGSTDTQYF
TRBV4-1	TRBJ2-7	many	-	TGCGCCAGCAGCCAAGTAGCGGCTAGCTCCTACGAGCAGTACTTC	CASSQVAASSYEQYF
TRBV5-1	TRBJ1-6	-	-	TGCGCCAGCAGCTTGGTGGGGGCAGGATCACCCCTCCACTTT	CASSLVGAGSPLHF
TRBV11-3	TRBJ2-2	-	TRBD2	TGTGCCAGCAGCCACCGCGGGGGACCTAACACCGGGGAGCTGTTTTTT	CASSHRGGPNTGELFF
TRBV5-1	TRBJ1-1	-	TRBD1	TGCGCCAGCAGCACGCCAACAGGGGGCGGCTCTGAAGCTTTCTTT	CASSTPTGGGSEAFF
TRBV4-1	TRBJ1-1	many	-	TGCGCCAGCAGCGACAGGACGAACACTGAAGCTTTCTTT	CASSDRTNTEAFF
TRBV9	TRBJ1-3	once	-	TGTGCCAGCAGCGTAGACGGGGGGCGAGGGAACACCATATATTTT	CASSVDGGRGNTIYF
TRBV28	TRBJ1-2	-	TRBD1	TGTGCCAGCAGTTCTCTACGGGACAGGGGCCCCAGGGGCTATGGCTACACCTTC	CASSSLRDRGPRGYGYTF
TRBV19	TRBJ1-1	-	-	TGTGCCAGTAGTATAGATAACAGGGATGGTGGAGCTTTCTTT	CASSIDNRDGGAFF
TRBV7-2	TRBJ1-1	-	-	TGTGCCAGCAGCTGGCGGGTCGAGGGTGAAGCTTTCTTT	CASSWRVEGEAFF
TRBV10-2	TRBJ1-2	-	TRBD1	TGCGCCAGCAGTGAGTCGACAGGGAACGCTGGCTACACCTTC	CASSESTGNAGYTF
TRBV11-2	TRBJ2-2	-	TRBD1	TGTGCCAGCAGCAACGACAGGGGGCCGAACACCGGGGAGCTGTTTTTT	CASSNDRGPNTGELFF